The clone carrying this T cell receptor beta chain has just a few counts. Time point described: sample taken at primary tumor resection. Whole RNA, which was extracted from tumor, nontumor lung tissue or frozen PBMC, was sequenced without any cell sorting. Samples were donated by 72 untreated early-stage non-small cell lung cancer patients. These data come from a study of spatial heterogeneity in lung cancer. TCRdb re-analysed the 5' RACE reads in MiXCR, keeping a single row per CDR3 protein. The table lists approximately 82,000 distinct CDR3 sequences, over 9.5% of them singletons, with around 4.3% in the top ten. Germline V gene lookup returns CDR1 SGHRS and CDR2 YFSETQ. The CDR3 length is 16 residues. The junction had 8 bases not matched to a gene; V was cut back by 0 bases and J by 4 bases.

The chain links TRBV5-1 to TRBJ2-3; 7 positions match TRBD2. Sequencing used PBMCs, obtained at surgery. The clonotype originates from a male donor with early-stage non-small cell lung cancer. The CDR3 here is CASSLAVAGGADTQYF. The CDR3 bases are TGCGCCAGCAGCTTGGCAGTAGCGGGCGGCGCAGATACGCAGTATTTT.